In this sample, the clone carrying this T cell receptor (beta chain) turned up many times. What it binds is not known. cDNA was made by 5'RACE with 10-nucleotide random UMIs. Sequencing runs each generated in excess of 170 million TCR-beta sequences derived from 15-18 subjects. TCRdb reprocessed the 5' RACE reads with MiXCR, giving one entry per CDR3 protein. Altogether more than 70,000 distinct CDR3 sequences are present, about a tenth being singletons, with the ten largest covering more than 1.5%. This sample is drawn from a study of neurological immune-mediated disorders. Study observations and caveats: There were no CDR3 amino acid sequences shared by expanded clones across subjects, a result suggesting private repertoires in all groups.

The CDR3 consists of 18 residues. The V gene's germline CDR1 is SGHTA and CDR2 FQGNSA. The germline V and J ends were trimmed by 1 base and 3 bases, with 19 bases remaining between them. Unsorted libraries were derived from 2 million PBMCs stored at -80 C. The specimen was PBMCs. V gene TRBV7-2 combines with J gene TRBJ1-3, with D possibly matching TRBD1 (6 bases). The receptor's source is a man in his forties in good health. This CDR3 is CASSLEARARGVGNTIYF. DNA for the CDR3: TGTGCCAGCAGCTTAGAGGCGCGGGCCAGGGGCGTTGGAAACACCATATATTTT.